These 22 T cell receptor beta chains were all obtained from the same sample, sequenced in a study of blood T cell repertoires in COVID-19. Sequenced by immunoSEQ multiplex PCR; TCRdb stores in-frame clones only, minus some. The sample holds some 130,000 clones, around 82% seen once. Sequencing was performed on PBMCs or T cells enriched from blood (not recorded which). The receptors derive from a man aged 40-49 years with acute COVID-19.

This clone is labeled as medium-sized. The chain carries TRBV30 and TRBJ2-1; TRBD1 aligns across 8 bases. J gave up 9 bases and V 3 bases, and 13 bases lay outside the gene matches. The CDR3 is made up of 15 amino acids. Per the germline V gene, CDR1 is GTSNPN and CDR2 is SVGIG (reference sequence). For the CDR3, the DNA is TGTGCCTGGAGCCCCAGAGACAGGGGCTTGGGTGAGCAGTTCTTC. It codes for CAWSPRDRGLGEQFF.

This clone was detected once. V gene TRBV11-2 combines with J gene TRBJ1-2; D is perhaps TRBD1 (6 bases). The CDR3 covers 16 residues. Germline V gene lookup returns CDR1 SGHAT and CDR2 FQNNGV. The germline V and J ends were trimmed by 5 bases and 3 bases, with 19 bases remaining between them. Here the CDR3 reads CASSHFRGGGDYGYTF. The CDR3 DNA follows: TGTGCCAGCAGCCACTTCCGCGGGGGCGGAGACTATGGCTACACCTTC.

The chain recombines TRBV9 with TRBJ1-1; 7 bases map to TRBD1. Trimming cost V 4 bases and J 12 bases; bases outside gene matches: 12. CDR1 SGDLS and CDR2 YYNGEE come from the germline V gene. This CDR3 spans 13 amino acids. The chain's CDR3 is CASSPRQGQSPFF. CDR3 nucleotide sequence: TGTGCCAGCAGCCCCCGACAGGGCCAGTCCCCTTTCTTT.

The rearrangement uses TRBV11-2 and TRBJ2-2; D possibly corresponds to TRBD2 (5 bases). The CDR3 length is 15 residues. CDR1 is SGHAT, CDR2 FQNNGV, per germline. V lost 7 bases to trimming and J lost 1 base, with 13 bases between them. This CDR3 is CASTSRRGNTGELFF. CDR3 DNA: TGTGCCAGCACTTCAAGACGGGGGAACACCGGGGAGCTGTTTTTT.

The sample holds one count of this clone. This sequence joins TRBV5-6 and TRBJ1-1; 8 bases agree with TRBD1. Trimming at V came to 4 bases and at J to 5 bases, leaving 7 bases not matched to a gene. The CDR3 sequence is 14 residues long. Germline assignment: CDR1 SGHDT and CDR2 YYEEEE. The CDR3 coding sequence is TGTGCCAGCAGCCCGGACAGGGTTGGTACTGAAGCTTTCTTT. Amino acids: CASSPDRVGTEAFF.

V usage is TRBV7-9 and J usage is TRBJ2-1; 8 bases map to TRBD1. Germline V gene data show CDR1 as SEHNR and CDR2 as FQNEAQ (reference sequence). This CDR3 is 14 amino acids long. Trimming removed 5 bases from V and 5 bases from J; junction bases left unmatched: 5. As DNA, the CDR3 is TGTGCCAGCAGCCTATCGGGACAGGACAATGAGCAGTTCTTC. Its translation is CASSLSGQDNEQFF. Using reference TRBV7-9 and TRBJ2-1 for the parts outside the CDR3, the full variable domain is DTGVSQNPRHKITKRGQNVTFRCDPISEHNRLYWYRQTLGQGPEFLTYFQNEAQLEKSRLLSDRFSAERPKGSFSTLEIQRTEQGDSAMYLCASSLSGQDNEQFFGPGTRLTVL.

The V gene is TRBV6-6, the J gene TRBJ1-4, with 7 bases identical to TRBD1. The CDR3 extends over 15 amino acids. CDR1 and CDR2 (germline): MNHNY, SVGAGI (reference sequence). The trim removed 5 bases at V and 6 bases at J, leaving 9 bases unmatched. CDR3 region: CASSGPGQSYEKLFF. CDR3 sequence (DNA): TGTGCCAGCAGTGGACCGGGACAGTCATATGAAAAACTGTTTTTT.

The chain has TRBV19 and TRBJ1-5; possibly TRBD1 for D (6 bases). This CDR3 contains 14 residues. CDR1 LNHDA and CDR2 SQIVND come from the germline V gene (reference sequence). With 10 bases removed from V and 6 bases from J, the gap between germline ends came to 19 bases. In DNA form, the CDR3 reads TGTGCCACCTCCGGGACATCAGGTATTCAGCCCCAGCATTTT. Its protein is CATSGTSGIQPQHF.

The chain is built from TRBV7-9 and TRBJ1-1; 8 positions agree with TRBD1. CDR3 length: 16 residues. V was clipped by 4 bases and J by 4 bases; unmatched bases: 11. From germline, CDR1 is SEHNR and CDR2 FQNEAQ (reference sequence). CDR3 residues: CASSSWTGLGATEAFF. The CDR3, as DNA: TGTGCCAGCAGCTCCTGGACAGGGCTTGGTGCCACTGAAGCTTTCTTT.

The chain recombines TRBV10-3 with TRBJ1-1; D possibly corresponds to TRBD1 (5 bases). V was cut by 10 bases and J by 2 bases, with 17 bases left in between. In germline, CDR1 is ENHRY, CDR2 SYGVKD. The CDR3 spans 14 residues. The CDR3 protein is CASKAGLFNTEAFF. CDR3 DNA sequence: TGTGCCAGCAAGGCAGGGTTATTTAACACTGAAGCTTTCTTT.

The chain uses TRBV27 and TRBJ2-3, with 10 bases matching TRBD2. V gave up 4 bases and J gave up 6 bases; unmatched junction bases: 13. This CDR3 spans 17 amino acids. CDR1 is MNHEY and CDR2 is SMNVEV in the germline V gene (reference sequence). CDR3 region: CASSSIQAGGALDTQYF. The DNA of the CDR3 is TGTGCCAGCAGTTCCATCCAAGCGGGGGGGGCGTTGGATACGCAGTATTTT.

The chain uses TRBV2 and TRBJ2-7; possible D gene TRBD1, 5 bases. Germline V gene data show CDR1 as SNHLY and CDR2 as FYNNEI. V was trimmed by 4 bases and J by 10 bases, leaving 8 bases between them. The CDR3 length is 10 residues. Here the CDR3 DNA reads TGTGCCAGCAGTGTGACAGACCAGTACTTC. Amino acid sequence: CASSVTDQYF.

The V and J genes are TRBV19 and TRBJ1-5; D may be TRBD1 (6 bases). Between the trimmed V and J ends, which lost 8 bases and 3 bases, there was a span of 11 bases. The CDR3 runs to 13 residues. Germline loops: CDR1 LNHDA, CDR2 SQIVND (reference sequence). CDR3: CASRHRDNQPQHF. DNA for the CDR3: TGTGCCAGTCGCCACAGGGACAATCAGCCCCAGCATTTT.

The chain employs TRBV9 and TRBJ1-4; D remains ambiguous. Germline V CDR1 and CDR2: SGDLS, YYNGEE. This CDR3 has 14 amino acids. The V end was cut by 0 bases, the J end by 5 bases, with 8 bases between. CDR3 protein: CASSVAAENEKLFF. The CDR3 bases are TGTGCCAGCAGCGTAGCTGCGGAAAATGAAAAACTGTTTTTT.

The rearrangement links TRBV25-1 to TRBJ2-6; D ambiguous. V lost 0 bases to trimming and J lost 0 bases, with 3 bases between them. CDR1 is MGHDK and CDR2 is SYGVNS in the germline V gene. This CDR3 comprises 15 residues. In DNA, the CDR3 is TGTGCCAGCAGTGAATACGGCTCTGGGGCCAACGTCCTGACTTTC. Translation: CASSEYGSGANVLTF.

This chain connects TRBV28 to TRBJ2-5; TRBD2 agrees at 7 bases. The CDR3 consists of 16 residues. CDR1 is MDHEN, CDR2 SYDVKM, per germline. V dropped 2 bases and J dropped 5; count of bases not matched to a gene: 11. CDR3 bases: TGTGCCAGCAGTTTAAATAGCGAGGGAGGGTACGAGACCCAGTACTTC. Translating gives CASSLNSEGGYETQYF.

The chain employs TRBV28 and TRBJ1-2, with D possibly being TRBD1 (6 bases). Germline-derived CDR1 and CDR2 are MDHEN and SYDVKM. V lost 4 bases and J lost 1, with 16 bases in between. This CDR3 has 16 amino acids. This CDR3 is CASSYQPTGINYGYTF. Written as DNA, the CDR3 is TGTGCCAGCAGTTATCAACCGACAGGAATTAACTATGGCTACACCTTC.

This clone was recorded only once. The gene calls are TRBV6-5 and TRBJ1-5; D is undetermined. V was pared by 10 bases and J by 4 bases, with 17 bases between. This CDR3 comprises 14 residues. CDR1 and CDR2 (germline): MNHEY, SVGAGI. The CDR3 is CATSADIGNQPQHF. CDR3 sequence (DNA): TGTGCCACATCCGCAGACATAGGAAATCAGCCCCAGCATTTT.

The chain has TRBV12-3 or TRBV12-4 and TRBJ2-5; TRBD2 matches at 9 bases. Trimming removed 3 bases from V and 9 bases from J; junction bases left unmatched: 2. This CDR3 region has 12 residues. This chain's CDR3 is CASSLGGGAQYF. The DNA of the CDR3 is TGTGCCAGCAGTTTGGGCGGGGGGGCCCAGTACTTC.

The V gene is TRBV18, the J gene TRBJ1-1; TRBD1 matches at 9 bases. Germline V CDR1 and CDR2: KGHSH, LQKENI. The CDR3 runs to 15 residues. Losses at the gene ends were 2 bases for V and 1 base for J; bases not matched to a gene: 2. The CDR3 is CASSPVDRGNTEAFF. In DNA, the CDR3 is TGTGCCAGCTCACCAGTGGACAGGGGGAACACTGAAGCTTTCTTT.

This rearrangement joins TRBV6-4 to TRBJ1-2, with D perhaps matching TRBD1 (6 bases). CDR1 is MRHNA, CDR2 SNTAGT, per germline. Trimming left V 2 bases short and J 6 bases short, with 13 bases between. CDR3 size: 14 residues. As DNA, the CDR3 is TGTGCCAGCAGTGACCCGACAGGACAGAATGGCTACACCTTC. It is translated as CASSDPTGQNGYTF.

The chain recombines TRBV5-1 with TRBJ1-1; D perhaps matches TRBD1 (5 bases). CDR1 and CDR2 (germline): SGHRS, YFSETQ. The CDR3 has 15 residues. Trimming pared 0 bases from V and 1 base from J, leaving 10 bases between. The CDR3 DNA is TGCGCCAGCAGCTTGGAAATCGGACAGAACACTGAAGCTTTCTTT. This codes for CASSLEIGQNTEAFF.